The 25 T cell receptor beta chains given below trace back to one sample, sequenced in a study of blood T cell repertoires in COVID-19. TCRdb's copy holds only in-frame clones and misses some; the assay was immunoSEQ multiplex PCR. This sample has 110,000 to 150,000 clones; about nine tenths occur once, and the top ten carry around 4.5%. Sequencing was carried out using PBMCs or T cells enriched from blood (not recorded which). These receptors were collected from a man aged 45-65 years who had recovered from COVID-19.

V gene TRBV7-3 combines with J gene TRBJ2-3; the match to TRBD2 covers 10 bases. V lost 5 bases and J lost 2; bases outside the gene matches: 7. The CDR3 runs 16 residues. CDR1 SGHTA and CDR2 FQGTGA come from the germline V gene. The chain's CDR3 is CASSPKGTSDTDTQYF. CDR3 DNA sequence: TGTGCCAGCAGCCCCAAAGGGACTAGCGACACAGATACGCAGTATTTT.

The genes are TRBV28 and TRBJ2-5; 9 nucleotides match TRBD2. The CDR3 sequence is 15 residues long. J gave up 7 bases and V 8 bases, and 14 bases lay outside the gene matches. Germline-derived CDR1 and CDR2 are MDHEN and SYDVKM. The CDR3 nucleotides are TGTGCCAGCCTTCCGGGGTTTAGCGGGAGCGGGACCCAGTACTTC. Its translation: CASLPGFSGSGTQYF.

The chain joins TRBV4-3 to TRBJ2-3, with D possibly being TRBD2 (5 bases). Trimming took off 5 bases at V and 3 bases at J, with 18 bases between the two ends. This CDR3 is 16 amino acids long. CDR1 LGHNA and CDR2 YSLEER come from the germline V gene. CDR3 nucleotides: TGCGCCAGCAGCGACAAGGGAGCCTCCCCTACAGATACGCAGTATTTT. As protein: CASSDKGASPTDTQYF.

The CDR3 sequence: CASSLGASGEKLFF. CDR3 bases: TGCGCCAGCAGCTTGGGGGCCTCGGGGGAAAAACTGTTTTTT. J is TRBJ1-4 and V is TRBV5-1; no clear D. The CDR3 extends over 14 amino acids. Germline lookup yields CDR1 SGHRS and CDR2 YFSETQ. V lost 0 bases to trimming and J lost 8 bases, with 11 bases between them.

CDR3 DNA: TGTGCCAGCAGTCCAGGGGTGGGGGTTCAGCCCCAGCATTTT. Its translation is CASSPGVGVQPQHF. The rearrangement links TRBV6-5 to TRBJ1-5, with D tentatively TRBD1 (6 bases). The CDR3 is 14 amino acids. Germline CDR1 is MNHEY and CDR2 is SVGAGI. Trimming took 5 bases from V and 6 from J, leaving 14 bases between them.

The rearrangement uses TRBV4-3 and TRBJ1-1, with 8 bases fitting TRBD1. CDR1 and CDR2 (germline): LGHNA, YSLEER. Losses at the gene ends were 0 bases for V and 1 base for J; bases not matched to a gene: 1. This CDR3 has 15 residues. CDR3 amino acids: CASSQDTGGNTEAFF. CDR3 DNA: TGCGCCAGCAGCCAAGATACAGGGGGGAACACTGAAGCTTTCTTT.

The V call is TRBV6-4, the J call TRBJ2-5; tentative D call: TRBD2 (6 bases). Looked up from germline, CDR1 is MRHNA and CDR2 is SNTAGT. The CDR3 covers 17 residues. Deletions cut 2 bases from V and 4 bases from J, with 20 bases between. CDR3 region: CASSDTRYGRWRETQYF. The CDR3 region has the DNA TGTGCCAGCAGTGACACTAGGTACGGGAGATGGAGAGAGACCCAGTACTTC.

The chain employs TRBV10-3 and TRBJ1-4; 10 bases align to TRBD1. This CDR3 region has 15 residues. J gave up 8 bases and V 2 bases, and 5 bases lay outside the gene matches. Germline assignment: CDR1 ENHRY and CDR2 SYGVKD. CDR3 sequence (DNA): TGTGCCATCAGTGAGAGGGACAGGGGACCCGAAAAACTGTTTTTT. Protein product: CAISERDRGPEKLFF.

The chain joins TRBV2 to TRBJ2-3; TRBD2 matches at 7 bases. The CDR3 loop spans 15 amino acids. Trimming removed 4 bases from V and 2 bases from J; junction bases left unmatched: 6. Germline CDR1 is SNHLY and CDR2 is FYNNEI. The CDR3 spells CASSGMGGFTDTQYF. CDR3 coding DNA: TGTGCCAGCAGTGGCATGGGGGGGTTCACAGATACGCAGTATTTT.

This chain links TRBV3-1 (or the pseudogene TRBV3-2) with TRBJ1-4, with D uncertain. CDR3 length equals 14 residues. Germline CDR1 reads LGHDT; CDR2 reads YNNKEL (reference sequence). The V and J ends lost 6 bases and 0 bases respectively, with 8 bases between them. CDR3 DNA sequence: TGTGCCAGCAGGCGTACAGCAACTAATGAAAAACTGTTTTTT. Translation: CASRRTATNEKLFF.

The chain recombines TRBV25-1 with TRBJ2-2; the D gene is possibly TRBD1 (6 bases). From germline, CDR1 is MGHDK and CDR2 SYGVNS. The CDR3 loop spans 17 amino acids. V gave up 6 bases and J gave up 5 bases, with 22 bases separating them. This chain's CDR3 is CASSVTTHRVGTGELFF. In DNA form, the CDR3 reads TGTGCCAGCAGCGTGACTACCCACAGGGTAGGGACCGGGGAGCTGTTTTTT.

The chain joins TRBV7-3 to TRBJ2-3; 8 nucleotides line up with TRBD1. The V segment lost 5 bases and the J segment 5 bases; nucleotides outside the gene matches: 9. Germline CDR1 and CDR2: SGHTA and FQGTGA. CDR3 length: 15 residues. The CDR3 sequence is CASSTGHGTGDTQYF. For the CDR3, the DNA is TGTGCCAGCAGCACAGGACATGGGACAGGAGATACGCAGTATTTT.

The chain links TRBV7-9 to TRBJ1-2; 9 bases are shared with TRBD1. CDR1 SEHNR and CDR2 FQNEAQ come from the germline V gene (reference sequence). The CDR3 spans 16 residues. Trimming cost V 5 bases and J 0 bases; bases outside gene matches: 7. CDR3 residues: CASSPDRGEANYGYTF. The CDR3 DNA sequence: TGTGCCAGCAGCCCTGACAGGGGGGAAGCTAACTATGGCTACACCTTC.

This clone showed up just once. The chain uses TRBV5-1 and TRBJ1-2; 9 bases fit TRBD1. There are 16 residues in the CDR3. V trimming: 4 bases; J trimming: 3 bases; junction bases outside the gene matches: 10. Germline assignment: CDR1 SGHRS and CDR2 YFSETQ. CDR3 in amino acids: CASSDYRDREHYGYTF. CDR3 DNA sequence: TGCGCCAGCAGCGACTACCGGGACAGGGAACACTATGGCTACACCTTC.

The chain has TRBV5-5 and TRBJ2-7; no clear D. This CDR3 has 15 residues. V lost 1 base to trimming and J lost 0 bases, with 11 bases between them. The germline V gene has CDR1 SGHKS and CDR2 YYEKEE (reference sequence). CDR3 region: CASSLTLLSSYEQYV. The CDR3 coding sequence is TGTGCCAGCAGCTTGACCCTACTGAGCTCCTACGAGCAGTACGTC.

The V call is TRBV7-3, the J call TRBJ2-3, with 9 bases aligning to TRBD1. Germline assignment: CDR1 SGHTA and CDR2 FQGTGA. J lost 0 bases, V lost 5 bases, and 3 bases had no gene match. The CDR3 covers 15 residues. CDR3 sequence reads: CASSQTGGSTDTQYF. The DNA for the CDR3 is TGTGCCAGCAGCCAGACAGGGGGGAGCACAGATACGCAGTATTTT.

The chain joins TRBV2 to TRBJ1-1; D perhaps matches TRBD1 (6 bases). V shed 2 bases and J shed 4 bases, with 23 bases lying between them. The V gene's germline CDR1 is SNHLY and CDR2 FYNNEI. This CDR3 is built from 18 residues. CDR3 sequence reads: CASSEKELAGAGGTEAFF. CDR3 DNA: TGTGCCAGCAGTGAAAAGGAATTGGCGGGGGCAGGTGGCACTGAAGCTTTCTTT.

This chain links TRBV12-3 or TRBV12-4 with TRBJ1-2, with D perhaps matching TRBD1 (5 bases). Trimming took 8 bases from V and 0 from J, leaving 7 bases between them. This CDR3 has 12 amino acids. DNA of the CDR3: TGTGCCAGCGGGGCGGCTAACTATGGCTACACCTTC. Translated: CASGAANYGYTF.

This chain uses TRBV7-2 with TRBJ1-2; the D gene is possibly TRBD1 (5 bases). Between the trimmed V and J ends, which lost 2 bases and 8 bases, there was a span of 15 bases. This CDR3 comprises 14 residues. CDR1 SGHTA and CDR2 FQGNSA come from the germline V gene. The CDR3 sequence: CASSLSQASQGYTF. The CDR3 DNA sequence: TGTGCCAGCAGCTTATCACAGGCATCGCAGGGCTACACCTTC.

The V and J genes are TRBV7-8 and TRBJ2-7; TRBD1 matches 7 bases. Germline V gene lookup returns CDR1 SGHVS and CDR2 FQNEAQ. Trimming cost V 2 bases and J 7 bases; bases outside gene matches: 11. The CDR3 is 15 residues long. CDR3 DNA: TGTGCCAGCAGCTTACGAGACAGGGTCCTAGATGAGCAGTACTTC. Protein product: CASSLRDRVLDEQYF.

The chain is built from TRBV7-2 and TRBJ1-5; a possible D gene is TRBD1 (5 bases). V was cut by 2 bases and J by 5 bases, with 13 bases left in between. Germline CDR1 reads SGHTA; CDR2 reads FQGNSA. This CDR3 has 15 amino acids. The CDR3 reads CASSLKPGRYQPQHF. CDR3 sequence (DNA): TGTGCCAGCAGCTTAAAGCCAGGGAGGTATCAGCCCCAGCATTTT.

The chain combines TRBV5-4 with TRBJ2-5, with a possible D match to TRBD2 (6 bases). The CDR3 extends over 16 amino acids. The germline V and J ends were trimmed by 9 bases and 4 bases, with 25 bases remaining between them. Germline V gene sequence: CDR1 SGHNT, CDR2 YYREEE (reference sequence). CDR3 nucleotide sequence: TGTGCCATCTCTTTTGGGGGGAACAGTGCTGGAGAGACCCAGTACTTC. As protein: CAISFGGNSAGETQYF.

The chain carries TRBV9 and TRBJ2-7; 9 bases match TRBD1. In germline, CDR1 is SGDLS, CDR2 YYNGEE. CDR3 size: 17 residues. J lost 0 bases, V lost 3 bases, and 10 bases had no gene match. The CDR3 is CASSEEEKTGGSYEQYF. In DNA form, the CDR3 reads TGTGCCAGCAGCGAAGAAGAAAAGACAGGGGGCTCCTACGAGCAGTACTTC. Full variable domain (rest looked up from reference TRBV9 and TRBJ2-7): DSGVTQTPKHLITATGQRVTLRCSPRSGDLSVYWYQQSLDQGLQFLIQYYNGEERAKGNILERFSAQQFPDLHSELNLSSLELGDSALYFCASSEEEKTGGSYEQYFGPGTRLTVT.

The DNA for the CDR3 is TGCAGCGTTGAGTCTCTAGGGGACTATGGCTACACCTTC. Translation: CSVESLGDYGYTF. The rearrangement links TRBV29-1 to TRBJ1-2, with D maybe TRBD1 (5 bases). The CDR3 has 13 amino acids. Trimming stripped 3 bases from V and 3 bases from J, with 11 bases between. Germline CDR1 SQVTM, CDR2 ANQGSEA.

The chain carries TRBV7-3 and TRBJ1-1; 10 bases align to TRBD1. This CDR3 is built from 13 residues. Germline CDR1 SGHTA, CDR2 FQGTGA. Trimming took 7 bases from V and 5 from J; bases not matched to a gene: 4. The CDR3 DNA sequence: TGTGCCAGCACCGACAGGGGGCTTACTGAAGCTTTCTTT. It yields the protein CASTDRGLTEAFF.